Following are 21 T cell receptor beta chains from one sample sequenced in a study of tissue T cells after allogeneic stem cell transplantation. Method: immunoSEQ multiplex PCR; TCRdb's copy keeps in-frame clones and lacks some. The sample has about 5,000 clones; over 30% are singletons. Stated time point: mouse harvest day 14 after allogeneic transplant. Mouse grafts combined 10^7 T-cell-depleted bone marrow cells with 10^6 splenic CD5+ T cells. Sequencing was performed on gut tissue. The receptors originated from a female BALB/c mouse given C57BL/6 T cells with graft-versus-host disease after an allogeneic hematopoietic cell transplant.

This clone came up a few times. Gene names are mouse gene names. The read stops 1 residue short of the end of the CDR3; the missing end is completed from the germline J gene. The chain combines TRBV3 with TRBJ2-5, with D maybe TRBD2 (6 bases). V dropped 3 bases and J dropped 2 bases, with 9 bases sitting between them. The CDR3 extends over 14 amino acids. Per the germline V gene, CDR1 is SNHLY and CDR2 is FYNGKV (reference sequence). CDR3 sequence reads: CASSFLGVQDTQYF. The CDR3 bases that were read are TGTGCCAGCAGCTTTTTGGGGGTCCAAGACACCCAGTAC. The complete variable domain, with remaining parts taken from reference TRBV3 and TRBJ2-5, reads GPKVLQIPSHQIIDMGQMVTLNCDPVSNHLYFYWYKQILGQQMEFLVNFYNGKVMEKSKLFKDQFSVERPDGSYFTLKIQPTALEDSAVYFCASSFLGVQDTQYFGPGTRLLVL.

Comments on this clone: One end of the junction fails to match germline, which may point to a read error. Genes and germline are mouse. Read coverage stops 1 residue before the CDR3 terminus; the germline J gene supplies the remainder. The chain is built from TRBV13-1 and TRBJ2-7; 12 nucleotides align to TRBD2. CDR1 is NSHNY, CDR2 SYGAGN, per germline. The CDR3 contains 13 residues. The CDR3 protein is CASGDWGGIEQYF. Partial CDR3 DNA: TGTGCCAGCGGTGACTGGGGGGGCATTGAACAGTAC.

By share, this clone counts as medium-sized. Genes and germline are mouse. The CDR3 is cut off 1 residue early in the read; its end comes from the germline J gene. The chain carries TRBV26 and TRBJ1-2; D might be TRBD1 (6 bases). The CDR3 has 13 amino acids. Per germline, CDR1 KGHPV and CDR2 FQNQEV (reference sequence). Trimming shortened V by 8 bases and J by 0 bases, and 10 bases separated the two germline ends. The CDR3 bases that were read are TGTGCCAGCGCGACAGGAGCAAACTCCGACTACACC. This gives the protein CASATGANSDYT. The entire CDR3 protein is CASATGANSDYTF.

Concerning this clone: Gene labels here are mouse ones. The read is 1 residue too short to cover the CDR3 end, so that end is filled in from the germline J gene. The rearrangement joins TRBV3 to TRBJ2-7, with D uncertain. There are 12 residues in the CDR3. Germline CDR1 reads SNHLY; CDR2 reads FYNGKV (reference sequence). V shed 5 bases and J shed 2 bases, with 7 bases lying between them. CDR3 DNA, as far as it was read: TGTGCCAGCAGCCCCCCGGCCTATGAACAGTAC. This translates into CASSPPAYEQY. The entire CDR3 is CASSPPAYEQYF.

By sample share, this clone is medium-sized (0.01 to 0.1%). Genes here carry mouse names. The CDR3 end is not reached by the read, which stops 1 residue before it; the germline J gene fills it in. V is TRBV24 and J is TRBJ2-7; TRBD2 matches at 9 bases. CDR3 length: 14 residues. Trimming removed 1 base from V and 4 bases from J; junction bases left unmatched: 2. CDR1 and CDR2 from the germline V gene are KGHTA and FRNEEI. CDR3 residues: CASSLSDWGYEQYF. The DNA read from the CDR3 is TGTGCCAGCAGTCTGTCAGACTGGGGGTATGAACAGTAC.

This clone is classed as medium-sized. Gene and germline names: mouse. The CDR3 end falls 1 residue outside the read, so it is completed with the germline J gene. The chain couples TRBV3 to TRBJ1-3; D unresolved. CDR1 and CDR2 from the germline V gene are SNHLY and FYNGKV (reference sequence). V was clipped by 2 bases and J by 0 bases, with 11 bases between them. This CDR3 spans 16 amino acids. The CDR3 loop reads CASSLRRHHSGNTLYF. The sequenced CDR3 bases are TGTGCCAGCAGCTTAAGGCGGCACCATTCTGGAAATACGCTCTAT.

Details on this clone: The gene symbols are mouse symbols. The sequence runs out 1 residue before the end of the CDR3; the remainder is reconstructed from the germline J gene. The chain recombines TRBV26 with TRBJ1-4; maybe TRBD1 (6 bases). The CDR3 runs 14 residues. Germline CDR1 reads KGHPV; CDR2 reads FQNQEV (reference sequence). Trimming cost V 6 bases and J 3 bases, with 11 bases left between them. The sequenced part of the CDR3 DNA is TGTGCCAGCAGCCCGGGACACCCCAACGAAAGATTATTT. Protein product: CASSPGHPNERLF. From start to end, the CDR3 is CASSPGHPNERLFF.

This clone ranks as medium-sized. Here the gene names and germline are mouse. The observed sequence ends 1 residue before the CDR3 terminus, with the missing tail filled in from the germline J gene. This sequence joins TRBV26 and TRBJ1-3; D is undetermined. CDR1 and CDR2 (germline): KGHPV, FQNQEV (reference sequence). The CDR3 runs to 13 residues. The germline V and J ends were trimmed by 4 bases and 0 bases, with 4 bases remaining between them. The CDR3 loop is CASSPGSGNTLYF. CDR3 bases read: TGTGCCAGCAGTCCGGGTTCTGGAAATACGCTCTAT.

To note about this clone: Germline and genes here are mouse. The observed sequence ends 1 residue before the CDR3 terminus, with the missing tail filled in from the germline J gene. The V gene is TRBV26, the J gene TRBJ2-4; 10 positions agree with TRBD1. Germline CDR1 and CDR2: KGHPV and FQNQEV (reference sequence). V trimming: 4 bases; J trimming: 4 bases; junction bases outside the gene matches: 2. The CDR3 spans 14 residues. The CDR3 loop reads CASSPGTGENTLYF. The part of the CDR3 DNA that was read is TGTGCCAGCAGTCCCGGGACAGGGGAAAACACCTTGTAC.

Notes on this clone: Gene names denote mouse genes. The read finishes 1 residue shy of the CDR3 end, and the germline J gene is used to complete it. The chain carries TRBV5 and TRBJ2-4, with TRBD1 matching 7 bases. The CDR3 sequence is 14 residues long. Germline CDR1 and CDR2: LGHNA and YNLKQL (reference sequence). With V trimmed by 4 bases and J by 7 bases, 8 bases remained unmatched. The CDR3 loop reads CASSPTGDGDTLYF. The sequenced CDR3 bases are TGTGCCAGCAGCCCCACAGGGGACGGGGACACCTTGTAC.

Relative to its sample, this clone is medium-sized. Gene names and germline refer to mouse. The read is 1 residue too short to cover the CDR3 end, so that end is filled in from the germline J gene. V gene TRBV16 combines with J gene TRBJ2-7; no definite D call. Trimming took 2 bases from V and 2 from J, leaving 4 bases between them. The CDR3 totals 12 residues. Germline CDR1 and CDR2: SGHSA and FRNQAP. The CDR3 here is CASSLSPYEQYF. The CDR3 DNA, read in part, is TGTGCAAGCAGCTTATCCCCCTATGAACAGTAC.

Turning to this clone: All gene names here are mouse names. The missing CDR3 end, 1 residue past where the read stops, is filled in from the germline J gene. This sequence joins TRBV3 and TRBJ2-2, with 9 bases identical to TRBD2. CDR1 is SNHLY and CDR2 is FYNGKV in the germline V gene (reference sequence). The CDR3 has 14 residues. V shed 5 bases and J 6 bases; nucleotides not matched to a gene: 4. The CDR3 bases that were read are TGTGCCAGCAGCGCCCTGGGGGGGGCCGGGCAGCTCTAC. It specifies CASSALGGAGQLY. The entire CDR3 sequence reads CASSALGGAGQLYF.

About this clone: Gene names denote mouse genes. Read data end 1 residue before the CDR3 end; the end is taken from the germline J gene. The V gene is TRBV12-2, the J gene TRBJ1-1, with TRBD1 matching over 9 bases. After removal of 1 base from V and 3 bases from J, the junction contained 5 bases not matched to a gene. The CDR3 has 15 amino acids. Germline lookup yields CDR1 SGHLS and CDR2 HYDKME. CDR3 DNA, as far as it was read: TGTGCCAGCTCTCTGTGGACAGGGGCAGACACAGAAGTCTTC. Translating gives CASSLWTGADTEVF. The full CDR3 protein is CASSLWTGADTEVFF.

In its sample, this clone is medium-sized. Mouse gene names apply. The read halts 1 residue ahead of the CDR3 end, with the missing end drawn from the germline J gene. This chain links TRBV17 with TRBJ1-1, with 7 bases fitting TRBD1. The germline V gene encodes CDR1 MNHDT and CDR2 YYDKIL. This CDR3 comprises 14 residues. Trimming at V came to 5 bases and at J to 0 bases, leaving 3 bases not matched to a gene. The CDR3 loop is CASSPGGANTEVFF. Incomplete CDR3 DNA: TGTGCTAGCAGTCCAGGGGGTGCAAACACAGAAGTCTTC.

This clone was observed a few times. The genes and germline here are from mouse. CDR3 amino acids: CASSLERGGNERLFF. The sequenced part of the CDR3 DNA is TGTGCAAGCAGCTTAGAGAGGGGAGGCAACGAAAGATTATTT. The chain links TRBV16 to TRBJ1-4, with a weak D call TRBD1 (5 bases). The CDR3 end falls 1 residue outside the read, so it is completed with the germline J gene. V was shortened by 0 bases and J by 4 bases, with 9 bases between the two germline ends. Germline V gives CDR1 SGHSA, CDR2 FRNQAP. The CDR3 is 15 residues long.

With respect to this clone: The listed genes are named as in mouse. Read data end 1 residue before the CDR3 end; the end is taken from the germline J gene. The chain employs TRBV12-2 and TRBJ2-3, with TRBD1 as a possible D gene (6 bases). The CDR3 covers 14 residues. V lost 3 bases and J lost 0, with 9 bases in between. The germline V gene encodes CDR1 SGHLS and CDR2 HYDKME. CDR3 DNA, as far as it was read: TGTGCCAGCTCTGAACAGGGTAGTGCAGAAACGCTGTAT. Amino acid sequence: CASSEQGSAETLY. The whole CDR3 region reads CASSEQGSAETLYF.

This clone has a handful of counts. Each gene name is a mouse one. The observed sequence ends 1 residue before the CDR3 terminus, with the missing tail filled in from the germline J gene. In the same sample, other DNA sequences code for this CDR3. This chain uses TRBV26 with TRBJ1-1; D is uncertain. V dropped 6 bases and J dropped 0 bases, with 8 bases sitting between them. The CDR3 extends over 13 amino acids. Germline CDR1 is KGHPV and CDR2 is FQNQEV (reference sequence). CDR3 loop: CASSLGTNTEVFF. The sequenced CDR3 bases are TGTGCCAGCAGCCTCGGGACAAACACAGAAGTCTTC. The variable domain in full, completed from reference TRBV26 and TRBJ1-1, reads NSKVIQTPRYLVKGQGQKAKMRCIPEKGHPVVFWYQQNKNNEFKFLINFQNQEVLQQIDMTEKRFSAECPSNSPCSLEIQSSEAGDSALYLCASSLGTNTEVFFGKGTRLTVV.

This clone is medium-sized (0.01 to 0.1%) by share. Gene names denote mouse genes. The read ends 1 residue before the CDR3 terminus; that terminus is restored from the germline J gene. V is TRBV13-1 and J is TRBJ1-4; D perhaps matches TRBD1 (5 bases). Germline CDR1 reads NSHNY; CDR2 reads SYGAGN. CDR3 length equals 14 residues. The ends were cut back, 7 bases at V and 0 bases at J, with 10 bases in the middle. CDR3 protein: CASGGGVSNERLFF. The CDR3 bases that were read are TGTGCCAGCGGTGGGGGGGTTTCCAACGAAAGATTATTT.

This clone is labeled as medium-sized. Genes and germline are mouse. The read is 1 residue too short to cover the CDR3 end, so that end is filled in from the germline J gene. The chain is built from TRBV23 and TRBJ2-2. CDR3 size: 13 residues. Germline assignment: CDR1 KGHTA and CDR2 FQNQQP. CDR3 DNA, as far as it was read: TGCTCCAGCAGTCAATCAAGGGAAGGGCAGCTCTAC. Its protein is CSSSQSREGQLY. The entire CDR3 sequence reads CSSSQSREGQLYF.

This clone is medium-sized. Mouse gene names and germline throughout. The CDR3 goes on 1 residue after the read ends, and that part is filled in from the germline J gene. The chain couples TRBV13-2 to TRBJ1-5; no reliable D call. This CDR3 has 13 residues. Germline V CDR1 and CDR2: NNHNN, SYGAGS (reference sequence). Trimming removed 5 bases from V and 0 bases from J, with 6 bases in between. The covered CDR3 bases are TGTGCCAGCGGGCGCAATAACAACCAGGCTCCGCTT. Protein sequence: CASGRNNNQAPL. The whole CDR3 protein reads CASGRNNNQAPLF.

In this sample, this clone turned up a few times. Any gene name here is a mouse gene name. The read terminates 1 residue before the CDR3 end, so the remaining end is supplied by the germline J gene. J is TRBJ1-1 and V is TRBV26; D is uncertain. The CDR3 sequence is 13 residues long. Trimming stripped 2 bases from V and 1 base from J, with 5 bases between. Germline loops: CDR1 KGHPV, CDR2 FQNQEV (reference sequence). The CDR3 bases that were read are TGTGCCAGCAGTCTGGAGGGAAACACAGAAGTCTTC. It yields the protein CASSLEGNTEVF. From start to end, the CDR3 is CASSLEGNTEVFF.